This T cell receptor beta chain was identified during a study of response to subunit inactivated influenza vaccine. Notes on the study in general: Each seasonal flu vaccination may recruit only limited new T cells, authors suggested.

This clonotype was counted between two and nine times. The target antigen is unknown. Losses at the gene ends were 5 bases for V and 0 bases for J; bases not matched to a gene: 6. The CDR3 is made up of 16 amino acids. The germline gives CDR1 SGHRS, CDR2 YFSETQ. MiXCR, run by TCRdb on the RT-PCR reads, gives a single entry per CDR3 protein. The profile shows 500,000 to 600,000 distinct CDR3 sequences, 14% of them singletons. This sequence joins TRBV5-1 and TRBJ2-2; 8 bases match TRBD2. The sample consisted of PBMCs from blood, taken 11 to 12 days after vaccination. This clonotype was sampled from a man aged 45-60 years who received an inactivated influenza vaccine. CDR3 in DNA: TGCGCCAGCAGGCCAGCGGGGGTTACGAACACCGGGGAGCTGTTTTTT. As protein: CASRPAGVTNTGELFF.